The 20 T cell receptor beta chains below were found in one sample sequenced in a study of shared clonotypes between healthy human individuals. Naive CD8 cells lacked CD45RO, underwent positive selection for CCR7 and left out terminally differentiated effector memory CD45RA+ cells. Generated by immunoSEQ multiplex PCR, the TCRdb table keeps only in-frame clones and is missing some. The sample lists over 2 million clones, approximately 94% occurring once. Sequencing was done on a sample of naive CD8+ T cells sorted from blood. Receptors were obtained from a man between 18 and 35 years old in good health.

This clone was counted between two and nine times. V gene TRBV11-3 combines with J gene TRBJ2-7, with D perhaps matching TRBD1 (6 bases). Germline CDR1 reads SGHNT; CDR2 reads YENEEA. V lost 6 bases, J lost 4 bases, and 13 bases lay in between. There are 13 residues in the CDR3. DNA of the CDR3: TGTGCCAGCAGTGAAGGACAGAATTACGAGCAGTACTTC. It is translated as CASSEGQNYEQYF.

The CDR3 spells CATSGTQLGSYEQYF. CDR3 in DNA: TGTGCCACCAGCGGGACCCAACTGGGGTCCTACGAGCAGTACTTC. The rearrangement links TRBV15 to TRBJ2-7; D might be TRBD1 or TRBD2, each matching 5 bases. CDR3 length equals 15 residues. Looked up from germline, CDR1 is LNHNV and CDR2 is YYDKDF (reference sequence). Trimming took 5 bases from V and 1 from J, leaving 15 bases between them.

V gene TRBV6-5 combines with J gene TRBJ2-7; no reliable D call. The ends were cut back, 4 bases at V and 2 bases at J, with 9 bases in the middle. In germline, CDR1 is MNHEY, CDR2 SVGAGI. CDR3 length: 13 residues. The CDR3 nucleotides read TGTGCCAGCAGTTTTGAGGAGACCTACGAGCAGTACTTC. Encoded protein: CASSFEETYEQYF.

The chain uses TRBV5-6 and TRBJ2-1, with a possible D match to TRBD1 (5 bases). CDR1 and CDR2 from the germline V gene are SGHDT and YYEEEE. Trimming removed 0 bases from V and 4 bases from J, with 8 bases in between. The CDR3 contains 14 residues. This CDR3 reads CASSLDDSYNEQFF. As DNA, the CDR3 is TGTGCCAGCAGCTTGGATGACAGTTACAATGAGCAGTTCTTC.

This rearrangement joins TRBV7-9 to TRBJ2-2; TRBD1 agrees at 8 bases. The V gene's germline CDR1 is SEHNR and CDR2 FQNEAQ (reference sequence). This CDR3 is built from 15 residues. V lost 1 base and J lost 3; bases outside the gene matches: 1. CDR3 protein: CASSLGQGHTGELFF. The DNA for the CDR3 is TGTGCCAGCAGCTTAGGACAGGGGCACACCGGGGAGCTGTTTTTT.

This clone was observed a handful of times. The CDR3 coding sequence is TGTGCCAGCAGTGAAGCCGGCGGAGTCCTCAGGTACGAGCAGTACTTC. This codes for CASSEAGGVLRYEQYF. This sequence joins TRBV2 and TRBJ2-7; D call uncertain. Germline V gene lookup returns CDR1 SNHLY and CDR2 FYNNEI. This CDR3 has 16 amino acids. The V gene lost 0 bases and the J gene lost 4 bases, with 16 bases spanning the gap.

Remarks on this clone: Other nucleotide sequences from this sample produce the same CDR3. CDR3 DNA: TGTGCCAGCAGCTTAGTGGCAGGGGGAAGAGAGACCCAGTACTTC. Protein product: CASSLVAGGRETQYF. The chain uses TRBV7-9 and TRBJ2-5, with TRBD1 matching over 7 bases. This CDR3 is built from 15 residues. The germline CDR1 and CDR2 sequences are SEHNR and FQNEAQ (reference sequence). V lost 1 base to trimming and J lost 4 bases; unmatched junction nucleotides: 6.

Worth noting for this clone: The junction does not match germline at one end; this may be a read error. The CDR3 sequence: CASSLDLNGELFF. The DNA for the CDR3 is TGTGCTAGCAGCTTGGACCTAAACGGGGAGCTGTTTTTT. The rearrangement joins TRBV7-7 to TRBJ2-2; D remains ambiguous. The germline V gene has CDR1 SSHAT and CDR2 FNYEAQ (reference sequence). The CDR3 runs 13 residues.

This chain links TRBV27 with TRBJ2-7; D unclear. Germline-derived CDR1 and CDR2 are MNHEY and SMNVEV (reference sequence). V gave up 4 bases and J gave up 5 bases, with 9 bases separating them. The CDR3 is made up of 12 amino acids. The DNA of the CDR3 is TGTGCCAGCAGTTCCCTCTTGGACGAGCAGTACTTC. As protein: CASSSLLDEQYF.

V usage is TRBV4-2 and J usage is TRBJ1-2, with TRBD1 matching over 7 bases. With V trimmed by 0 bases and J by 3 bases, 7 bases remained unmatched. From germline, CDR1 is LGHNA and CDR2 YNFKEQ. CDR3 length: 16 amino acids. The CDR3 sequence is CASSQDSEGADYGYTF. The CDR3, as DNA: TGTGCCAGCAGCCAAGATTCGGAGGGGGCCGACTATGGCTACACCTTC.

Points on this clone: The sample contains more than one DNA sequence encoding this CDR3. The chain uses TRBV28 and TRBJ1-5; D call uncertain. The CDR3 length is 11 residues. Germline V gene sequence: CDR1 MDHEN, CDR2 SYDVKM. V lost 3 bases and J lost 9, with 6 bases in between. The CDR3 sequence: CASSFPGPQHF. The CDR3 nucleotides are TGTGCCAGCAGTTTTCCCGGGCCCCAGCATTTT.

This sequence joins TRBV7-9 and TRBJ2-2; 12 bases match TRBD2. The ends lost 5 bases at V and 5 bases at J; junction bases unmatched: 9. CDR1 is SEHNR, CDR2 FQNEAQ, per germline (reference sequence). This CDR3 region has 17 residues. The CDR3 nucleotides read TGTGCCAGCAGCAGCGACGGACTAGCGGGGAGGACCGGGGAGCTGTTTTTT. Translating gives CASSSDGLAGRTGELFF. Together with reference TRBV7-9 and TRBJ2-2, the CDR3 gives the full variable domain: DTGVSQNPRHKITKRGQNVTFRCDPISEHNRLYWYRQTLGQGPEFLTYFQNEAQLEKSRLLSDRFSAERPKGSFSTLEIQRTEQGDSAMYLCASSSDGLAGRTGELFFGEGSRLTVL.

This clone was picked up a small number of times. The chain joins TRBV7-2 to TRBJ1-2, with D possibly matching TRBD1 (5 bases). Looked up from germline, CDR1 is SGHTA and CDR2 is FQGNSA. The CDR3 is 14 amino acids. The V end was cut by 5 bases, the J end by 5 bases, with 15 bases between. The CDR3 region has the DNA TGTGCCAGCAGCGTTGGGACGGGAGCTTATGGCTACACCTTC. Translation: CASSVGTGAYGYTF.

This chain links TRBV4-1 with TRBJ2-7; TRBD1 aligns across 9 bases. CDR1 is MGHRA and CDR2 is YSYEKL in the germline V gene. The ends lost 4 bases at V and 5 bases at J; junction bases unmatched: 6. The CDR3 contains 14 residues. This CDR3 reads CASSLGQGINEQYF. The CDR3 DNA follows: TGCGCCAGCAGCCTGGGACAGGGAATAAACGAGCAGTACTTC.

This chain joins TRBV21-1 and TRBJ2-7; the D call TRBD1 from the table was never checked on the DNA. TRBV21-1 is listed as a pseudogene. The length of the CDR3 is 15 residues. This CDR3 is CASTKTRFYSYEQYF. The CDR3 DNA is TGTGCCAGCACCAAGACAAGGTTCTATTCCTACGAGCAGTACTTC.

This chain joins TRBV6-5 and TRBJ2-2, with D perhaps TRBD1 (7 bases). V lost 2 bases, J lost 9 bases, and 19 bases lay in between. The CDR3 is made up of 16 amino acids. The germline V gene encodes CDR1 MNHEY and CDR2 SVGAGI. This chain's CDR3 is CASSYRGTAPTRELFF. The CDR3 nucleotides are TGTGCCAGCAGTTACCGCGGGACAGCCCCGACCCGGGAGCTGTTTTTT.

The chain has TRBV7-5 and TRBJ2-4; the table names TRBD2, a call not compared with the DNA. TRBV7-5 is a pseudogene. The CDR3 consists of 19 residues. DNA for the CDR3: TGTGCCAGAAGCTCTCTAATCCGGACTAGCGGGAGACTCAAAAACATTCAGTACTTC. Amino acids: CARSSLIRTSGRLKNIQYF.

A note on this clone: Different DNA sequences within this sample yield the same CDR3. The chain carries TRBV9 and TRBJ2-3; 10 positions agree with TRBD2. Unmatched junction bases numbered 4, after V lost 1 base and J lost 5 bases. Germline assignment: CDR1 SGDLS and CDR2 YYNGEE. This CDR3 has 15 amino acids. This CDR3 reads CASSVLAGAGDTQYF. The CDR3 bases are TGTGCCAGCAGCGTACTAGCGGGGGCTGGAGATACGCAGTATTTT. Filled out from reference TRBV9 and TRBJ2-3, the complete variable domain reads DSGVTQTPKHLITATGQRVTLRCSPRSGDLSVYWYQQSLDQGLQFLIQYYNGEERAKGNILERFSAQQFPDLHSELNLSSLELGDSALYFCASSVLAGAGDTQYFGPGTRLTVL.

The V gene is TRBV7-6, the J gene TRBJ2-1; TRBD2 aligns across 10 bases. Germline-derived CDR1 and CDR2 are SGHVS and FNYEAQ. V dropped 2 bases and J dropped 0; count of bases not matched to a gene: 1. There are 16 residues in the CDR3. CDR3 nucleotides: TGTGCCAGCAGCTTATCTAGCGGGAGCTCCTACAATGAGCAGTTCTTC. It specifies CASSLSSGSSYNEQFF.

This clone was detected only once. The gene calls are TRBV11-2 and TRBJ2-2, with 8 positions matching TRBD2. Losses at the gene ends were 2 bases for V and 3 bases for J; bases not matched to a gene: 2. The germline gives CDR1 SGHAT, CDR2 FQNNGV. The CDR3 runs to 15 residues. CDR3 residues: CASSLTSGHTGELFF. In DNA, the CDR3 is TGTGCCAGCAGCTTAACTAGCGGTCACACCGGGGAGCTGTTTTTT.